The TCR beta chain described here comes from a study of spatial heterogeneity in lung cancer. Stated time point: sample taken at primary tumor resection. This clonotype was counted at least ten times. TCRdb passed the 5' RACE reads through MiXCR, listing each CDR3 protein once. The table has approximately 52,000 distinct CDR3 sequences, less than 5.5% seen once. CDR1 is DFQATT and CDR2 is SNEGSKA in the germline V gene (reference sequence). Deletions cut 3 bases from V and 2 bases from J, with 12 bases between. CDR3 length: 14 amino acids. This rearrangement joins TRBV20-1 to TRBJ2-3, with D possibly matching TRBD2 (6 bases). The sequencing here drew on PBMCs, taken at surgery. This receptor was identified in a male donor with early-stage non-small cell lung cancer. For the CDR3, the DNA is TGCAGTGCTAGTAGACTAGACTTCACAGATACGCAGTATTTT. Residues: CSASRLDFTDTQYF.